Listed below are T cell receptor beta chains from one sample, sequenced in a study of control samples from healthy donors and cancer patients. Data came from immunoSEQ multiplex PCR; TCRdb stores just in-frame clones and leaves some out. The sample has around 140,000 clones, under 90% seen once. Material: PBMCs. These receptors originate from a man over 45 with head and neck cancer. The CDR3 runs from the conserved cysteine through the conserved F or W. The D gene is left open where the match is weak. Clone size appears in some rows only: once, few, many, or a class for an expanded clone.

J: TRBJ1-2
size: .
V: TRBV5-8
D: .
CDR3: CASSAFGQLSYGYTF
DNA: TGTGCCAGCAGCGCTTTTGGACAGCTTTCCTATGGCTACACCTTC

J: TRBJ1-4
size: .
V: TRBV5-4
D: .
CDR3: CASSSPNRVGNEKLFF
DNA: TGTGCCAGCAGCTCACCGAACAGGGTCGGCAATGAAAAACTGTTTTTT

J: TRBJ1-3
size: .
V: TRBV19
D: .
CDR3: CASSIGAGGNTIYF
DNA: TGTGCCAGTAGTATCGGGGCAGGAGGAAACACCATATATTTT

J: TRBJ2-2
size: .
V: TRBV24-1
D: TRBD1
CDR3: CATGETGGNTGELFF
DNA: TGTGCTACCGGGGAGACAGGGGGGAATACCGGGGAGCTGTTTTTT

J: TRBJ1-3
size: .
V: TRBV11-2
D: .
CDR3: CASSFQSASPGNTIYF
DNA: TGTGCCAGCAGCTTTCAATCAGCGTCCCCTGGAAACACCATATATTTT

J: TRBJ1-1
size: .
V: TRBV6-6
D: TRBD1
CDR3: CASSSDRGITEAFF
DNA: TGTGCCAGCAGTTCTGACAGGGGAATAACTGAAGCTTTCTTT

J: TRBJ2-1
size: .
V: TRBV28
D: TRBD2
CDR3: CASRTSGGRNNEQFF
DNA: TGTGCCAGCAGGACTAGCGGGGGCCGCAACAATGAGCAGTTCTTC

J: TRBJ1-2
size: .
V: TRBV29-1
D: .
CDR3: CSVENSGSHGYTF
DNA: TGCAGCGTTGAAAATTCAGGATCGCATGGCTACACCTTC

J: TRBJ2-2
size: .
V: TRBV28
D: .
CDR3: CASRPTWGSNTGELFF
DNA: TGTGCCAGCAGACCCACTTGGGGCTCCAACACCGGGGAGCTGTTTTTT

J: TRBJ2-1
size: .
V: TRBV19
D: TRBD2
CDR3: CASSPQTSASYNEQFF
DNA: TGTGCCAGTAGTCCCCAAACTAGCGCGTCCTACAATGAGCAGTTCTTC

J: TRBJ1-2
size: .
V: TRBV19
D: TRBD1
CDR3: CASSLGPGGLGAYGYTF
DNA: TGTGCCAGTAGTCTGGGCCCAGGGGGCCTGGGAGCCTATGGCTACACCTTC

J: TRBJ2-7
size: .
V: TRBV24-1
D: TRBD1
CDR3: CATSDWDSYEQYF
DNA: TGTGCCACCAGTGATTGGGACAGCTACGAGCAGTACTTC

J: TRBJ1-2
size: few
V: TRBV2
D: TRBD1
CDR3: CASSLDRGPVGYTF
DNA: TGTGCCAGCAGTCTTGACAGGGGGCCGGTTGGCTACACCTTC

J: TRBJ1-2
size: .
V: TRBV7-9
D: .
CDR3: CASSPDRPGYTF
DNA: TGTGCCAGCAGCCCAGACAGGCCTGGCTACACCTTC

J: TRBJ1-1
size: .
V: TRBV11-3
D: .
CDR3: CASSPGGPRGTEAFF
DNA: TGTGCCAGCAGCCCAGGAGGCCCCAGAGGCACTGAAGCTTTCTTT

J: TRBJ2-7
size: .
V: TRBV6-6
D: .
CDR3: CASSYPNLAASYEQYF
DNA: TGTGCCAGCAGTTACCCTAATCTTGCGGCCTCCTACGAGCAGTACTTC

J: TRBJ2-2
size: .
V: TRBV11-3
D: TRBD2
CDR3: CASSLGGRTGELFF
DNA: TGTGCCAGCAGCTTAGGCGGGAGGACCGGGGAGCTGTTTTTT

J: TRBJ1-1
size: .
V: TRBV14
D: .
CDR3: CASSQGPTPFDSLVGMNTEAFF
DNA: TGTGCCAGCAGCCAAGGACCAACCCCCTTCGACAGTTTAGTTGGCATGAACACTGAAGCTTTCTTT